The source of this T cell receptor beta chain is a study of T-cell reconstitution after alpha-beta-depleted transplantation in children. V gave up 3 bases and J gave up 8 bases, with 11 bases separating them. The CDR3 runs 13 residues. TCRbeta library preparation incorporated unique molecular identifiers. One entry per CDR3 protein, called by TCRdb with MiXCR from the PCR reads. The data hold about 980,000 distinct CDR3 sequences, with around 30% observed a single time. This receptor was taken from a boy in the first two years of life who had a stem cell transplant for SCID, so the T cells may come from the graft donor. The source was PBMCs, mostly from graft donor cells, collected 360 days after TCRalphabeta/CD19-depleted stem cell transplant. This chain uses TRBV12-3 or TRBV12-4 with TRBJ2-1; D ambiguous. CDR3 coding DNA: TGTGCCAGCAGTTTCGGCAGGTATCATGAGCAGTTCTTC. This sequence encodes CASSFGRYHEQFF.